The 8 T cell receptor beta chains presented below share a single source sample, sequenced in a study of blood T cell repertoires in COVID-19. Libraries were prepared by immunoSEQ multiplex PCR; TCRdb keeps only in-frame clonotypes and omits some of them. This sample has some 170,000 clones, with more than 80% found just once. The source material was peripheral blood. All receptors come from an older woman with acute or convalescent COVID-19.

The genes are TRBV14 and TRBJ2-2; D possibly corresponds to TRBD1 (6 bases). This CDR3 is built from 16 residues. Trimming removed 1 base from V and 3 bases from J, with 12 bases in between. Per the germline V gene, CDR1 is SGHDN and CDR2 is FVKESK. As DNA, the CDR3 is TGTGCCAGCAGCCAAGTTAGGGACACCTACACCGGGGAGCTGTTTTTT. Protein: CASSQVRDTYTGELFF.

V and J are TRBV7-2 and TRBJ2-5; 9 nucleotides agree with TRBD1. The CDR3 loop spans 15 amino acids. CDR1 is SGHTA, CDR2 FQGNSA, per germline. J lost 4 bases, V lost 6 bases, and 9 bases had no gene match. The DNA of the CDR3 is TGTGCCAGCAGACCTCCGGGACAGGGACCAGAGACCCAGTACTTC. Its translation is CASRPPGQGPETQYF.

The chain carries TRBV19 and TRBJ2-7; D uncertain. Germline V gene data show CDR1 as LNHDA and CDR2 as SQIVND (reference sequence). V was shortened by 0 bases and J by 1 base, with 4 bases between the two germline ends. This CDR3 contains 13 residues. In DNA, the CDR3 is TGTGCCAGTAGTATAGAGACATCCTACGAGCAGTACTTC. It specifies CASSIETSYEQYF.

This chain uses TRBV6-6 with TRBJ1-2, with D uncertain. CDR1 is MNHNY and CDR2 is SVGAGI in the germline V gene (reference sequence). Trimming shortened V by 10 bases and J by 7 bases, and 13 bases separated the two germline ends. This CDR3 comprises 11 residues. CDR3 region: CAIPGRGGYTF. Written as DNA, the CDR3 is TGTGCCATCCCCGGCCGCGGTGGCTACACCTTC.

This clone was counted a few times. The junction departs from germline at one end; a sequencing error may be responsible. The V call is TRBV7-7, the J call TRBJ2-3; 10 bases fit TRBD2. The CDR3 is made up of 15 amino acids. Germline-derived CDR1 and CDR2 are SSHAT and FNYEAQ (reference sequence). The CDR3 DNA is TGTGCTAGCAGCCCTAGCGGGAGTGCTGCAGATACGCAGTATTTT. Its protein is CASSPSGSAADTQYF.

The J gene is TRBJ1-1, the V gene TRBV9; D is possibly TRBD1 (5 bases). The CDR3 is made up of 14 amino acids. V was shortened by 3 bases and J by 0 bases, with 9 bases between the two germline ends. The germline V gene encodes CDR1 SGDLS and CDR2 YYNGEE. The CDR3 protein is CASSATEMNTEAFF. CDR3 nucleotides: TGTGCCAGCAGCGCGACAGAGATGAACACTGAAGCTTTCTTT.

This chain joins TRBV5-4 and TRBJ2-5, with TRBD2 identical over 8 bases. The germline V gene has CDR1 SGHNT and CDR2 YYREEE (reference sequence). This CDR3 contains 15 residues. The V gene end was trimmed by 5 bases and the J gene end by 4 bases; junction bases not matched to a gene: 10. CDR3 in DNA: TGTGCCAGCAGTATCCCGAAAGCGGGAGTAGAGACCCAGTACTTC. Its protein is CASSIPKAGVETQYF.

This clone was seen once. The rearrangement joins TRBV14 to TRBJ1-1; D is ambiguous. Trimming shortened V by 1 base and J by 1 base, and 10 bases separated the two germline ends. Germline values: CDR1 SGHDN, CDR2 FVKESK. The CDR3 contains 15 residues. The DNA for the CDR3 is TGTGCCAGCAGCCAAGGCGCGGGCGCGAACACTGAAGCTTTCTTT. It translates to CASSQGAGANTEAFF.